This T cell receptor beta chain was obtained from a study of blood T cell repertoires in COVID-19. For the study at large: Nucleic acid was either cDNA or gDNA, and it came from T cells, B-cell-depleted T cells, or PBMCs.

Study processing details: For nucleated cells, counts were estimated from reference gene primer amplification. This table comes from immunoSEQ multiplex PCR, and its TCRdb copy is limited to in-frame clones, with some not included. V and J calls plus clone size are reproduced from that table; the DNA served to infer D and trimming. The table includes about 62,000 clones, 80% to 95% detected once. This CDR3 region has 17 residues. CDR1 SGHTA and CDR2 FQGNSA come from the germline V gene. V trimming: 0 bases; J trimming: 6 bases; junction bases outside the gene matches: 10. V is TRBV7-2 and J is TRBJ2-7, with 11 bases lining up with TRBD2. The specimen was peripheral blood. This TCR came from a human donor in a cohort sampled during active COVID-19. The CDR3 is CASSLARLAGSRTEQYF. The CDR3 DNA follows: TGTGCCAGCAGCTTAGCTAGACTAGCGGGATCCCGGACCGAGCAGTACTTC.